Listed below are T cell receptor beta chains from one sample, sequenced in a study of response to subunit inactivated influenza vaccine. TCRdb re-called the RT-PCR reads with MiXCR, one entry per CDR3 protein. The top ten hold roughly 10% of the sample, which has about 800,000 distinct CDR3 sequences, about 20% seen once. The sequenced sample was PBMCs from blood, obtained roughly 5 days after vaccination. The receptors stem from a man in his fifties or sixties who received an inactivated influenza vaccine. Both conserved end residues are part of each CDR3.

J,V,length,CDR3
TRBJ2-7,TRBV4-2,21,CASSLSYTTGTGTGSSYEQYF
TRBJ2-7,TRBV29-1,13,CSASWQGTYEQYF
TRBJ1-2,TRBV5-5,15,CASSTSTVANYGYTF
TRBJ2-7,TRBV20-1,12,CSAKREVDEQYF
TRBJ1-5,TRBV20-1,12,CSARPNNQPQHF
TRBJ1-5,TRBV7-2,14,CASSSRAQGSPQHF
TRBJ2-7,TRBV5-1,15,CASSLVPGGAYEQYF
TRBJ2-3,TRBV7-2,13,CASSAGLADTQYF
TRBJ2-7,TRBV6-2/TRBV6-3,17,CASSYSYRGAVSYEQYF
TRBJ1-1,TRBV12-3/TRBV12-4,16,CASLPGRGPLNTEAFF
TRBJ2-5,TRBV18,13,CASSPPLSGIQYF
TRBJ2-5,TRBV5-5,13,CASSPVSQETQYF
TRBJ2-5,TRBV11-2,13,CASSWQGGETQYF
TRBJ2-1,TRBV4-2,14,CASSQDRSGDEQFF
TRBJ1-5,TRBV6-1,16,CASMTTGTGRNQPQHF
TRBJ2-1,TRBV12-3/TRBV12-4,15,CASSFGTLTGNEQFF
TRBJ2-1,TRBV5-1,14,CASSLGGGKDEQFF
TRBJ2-2,TRBV20-1,17,CSARTSGGAEITGELFF
TRBJ2-2,TRBV10-3,15,CATAVRDTVTGELFF
TRBJ1-5,TRBV20-1,17,CSARTRGQEYSNQPQHF
TRBJ1-2,TRBV7-9,13,CASSTDRGYGYTF
TRBJ2-5,TRBV7-3,16,CASSLSGTGTYETQYF
TRBJ2-1,TRBV7-9,15,CASSPLDRAYNEQFF
TRBJ2-5,TRBV19,15,CASRDTGGGQETQYF
TRBJ1-5,TRBV7-2,15,CASSLGQPSNQPQHF
TRBJ2-1,TRBV20-1,16,CSASPRGQVNYNEQFF
TRBJ2-5,TRBV20-1,13,CSANPGFAETQYF
TRBJ2-5,TRBV7-8,14,CASRSGVLQETQYF
TRBJ2-3,TRBV20-1,16,CSARGAGGPVTDTQYF
TRBJ2-7,TRBV29-1,12,CSAVGTPGEQYF
-,TRBV7-8,16,CASSFSTGTGVDEQFF
TRBJ2-4,TRBV12-3/TRBV12-4,14,CASSSRDAKNIQYF
TRBJ1-1,TRBV5-1,15,CASSLGTLSRAEAFF
TRBJ2-7,TRBV6-2/TRBV6-3,15,CASSYFIQGPYEQYF
TRBJ1-1,TRBV5-1,17,CASSLGGWERENTEAFF
TRBJ2-7,TRBV12-3/TRBV12-4,10,CASSLLGGYF
TRBJ2-5,TRBV5-1,14,CASSLDARKETQYF
TRBJ2-5,TRBV29-1,13,CSVDDQGLETQYF
TRBJ2-1,TRBV11-2,18,CASSRTLMGQGPYNEQFF
TRBJ2-6,TRBV7-2,14,CASDRDSGANVLTF
TRBJ2-1,TRBV20-1,15,CSASSGTSYGNEQFF
TRBJ1-1,TRBV5-1,15,CASSPMMDKNTEAFF
TRBJ2-5,TRBV7-2,17,CASSLFARRLAGETQYF
TRBJ2-2,TRBV10-3,14,CAISGQGYTGELFF
TRBJ2-7,TRBV5-1,14,CASSLLTGGNEQYF
TRBJ1-5,TRBV19,16,CASSIQQGAGNQPQHF